These T cell receptor beta chains were read from a single sample in a study of blood T cell repertoires in COVID-19. Clones were read by immunoSEQ multiplex PCR, and TCRdb kept only the in-frame ones, dropping some. The data contain 150,000 to 170,000 clones, 70% to 90% of them singletons. Material: peripheral blood. The receptors derive from a man aged 60 to 75 with COVID-19, enrolled during active disease. The conserved cysteine and the conserved F or W are not part of the CDR3 here. Fields, in order: CDR3 protein, clone size, V gene, J gene, CDR3 length. A row's size may be missing; if present it is once, few, many or a size class.

cdr3_aa: ATSDPGQGSVGGYT
clone_size: -
v_call: TRBV24-1
j_call: TRBJ1-2
cdr3_length: 14

cdr3_aa: ASSFRGGSYEQY
clone_size: -
v_call: TRBV7-9
j_call: TRBJ2-7
cdr3_length: 12

cdr3_aa: ATSIGLAGADTQY
clone_size: once
v_call: TRBV15
j_call: TRBJ2-3
cdr3_length: 13

cdr3_aa: ASSELYGGNYGYT
clone_size: once
v_call: TRBV6-1
j_call: TRBJ1-2
cdr3_length: 13

cdr3_aa: ASSPLPAGYGTGELF
clone_size: -
v_call: TRBV18
j_call: TRBJ2-2
cdr3_length: 15

cdr3_aa: ASSPPGGLSGNTIY
clone_size: once
v_call: TRBV18
j_call: TRBJ1-3
cdr3_length: 14

cdr3_aa: ASTPQGFRGYT
clone_size: -
v_call: TRBV7-2
j_call: TRBJ1-2
cdr3_length: 11

cdr3_aa: ASSWGTGGEKLF
clone_size: -
v_call: TRBV6-5
j_call: TRBJ1-4
cdr3_length: 12

cdr3_aa: ASSEPGRRGWYGYT
clone_size: -
v_call: TRBV6-2/TRBV6-3
j_call: TRBJ1-2
cdr3_length: 14

cdr3_aa: ASSFLRVGEAF
clone_size: -
v_call: TRBV5-8
j_call: TRBJ1-1
cdr3_length: 11

cdr3_aa: ASSQVAGGPGNTGELF
clone_size: -
v_call: TRBV4-1
j_call: TRBJ2-2
cdr3_length: 16

cdr3_aa: ASSLARGSGGNEQF
clone_size: once
v_call: TRBV7-2
j_call: TRBJ2-1
cdr3_length: 14

cdr3_aa: ASSLDRDYGYT
clone_size: -
v_call: TRBV5-4
j_call: TRBJ1-2
cdr3_length: 11

cdr3_aa: ASSQRSQRSDIFRTDTQY
clone_size: -
v_call: TRBV3-1/TRBV3-2
j_call: TRBJ2-3
cdr3_length: 18

cdr3_aa: ASSEGQTQPQH
clone_size: -
v_call: TRBV2
j_call: TRBJ1-5
cdr3_length: 11

cdr3_aa: ATSRGHLDEKLF
clone_size: -
v_call: TRBV15
j_call: TRBJ1-4
cdr3_length: 12

cdr3_aa: ASSPIRGEGGYT
clone_size: -
v_call: TRBV18
j_call: TRBJ1-2
cdr3_length: 12

cdr3_aa: ASSQVFRGSREKLF
clone_size: -
v_call: TRBV3-1/TRBV3-2
j_call: TRBJ1-4
cdr3_length: 14

cdr3_aa: ASSRQGGEKLF
clone_size: -
v_call: TRBV7-3
j_call: TRBJ1-4
cdr3_length: 11

cdr3_aa: ASSQSRGLASEQF
clone_size: few
v_call: TRBV7-3
j_call: TRBJ2-1
cdr3_length: 13

cdr3_aa: ASSEQGGNEKLF
clone_size: -
v_call: TRBV9
j_call: TRBJ1-4
cdr3_length: 12

cdr3_aa: ASADSPISGDEQF
clone_size: -
v_call: TRBV12-5
j_call: TRBJ2-1
cdr3_length: 13